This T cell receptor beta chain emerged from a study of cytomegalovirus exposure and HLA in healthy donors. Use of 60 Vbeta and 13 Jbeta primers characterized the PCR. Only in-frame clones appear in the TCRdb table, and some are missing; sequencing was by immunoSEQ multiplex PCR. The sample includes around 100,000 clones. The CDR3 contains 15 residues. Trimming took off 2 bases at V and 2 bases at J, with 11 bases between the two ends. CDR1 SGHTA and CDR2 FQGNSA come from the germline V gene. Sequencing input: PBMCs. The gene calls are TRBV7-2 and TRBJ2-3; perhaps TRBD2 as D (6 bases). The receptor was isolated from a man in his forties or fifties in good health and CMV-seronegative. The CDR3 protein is CASSLNAGNTDTQYF. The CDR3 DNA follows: TGTGCCAGCAGCTTAAACGCGGGGAACACAGATACGCAGTATTTT.